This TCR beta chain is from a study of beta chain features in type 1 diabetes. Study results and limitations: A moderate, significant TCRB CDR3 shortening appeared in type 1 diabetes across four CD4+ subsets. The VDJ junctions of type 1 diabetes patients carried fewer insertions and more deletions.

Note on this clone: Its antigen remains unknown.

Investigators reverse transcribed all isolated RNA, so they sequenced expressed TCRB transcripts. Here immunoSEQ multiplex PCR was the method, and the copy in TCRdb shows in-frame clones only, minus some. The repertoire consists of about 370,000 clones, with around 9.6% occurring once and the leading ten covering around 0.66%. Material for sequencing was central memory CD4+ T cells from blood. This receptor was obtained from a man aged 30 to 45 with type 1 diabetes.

CDR3 sequence reads: CASSRRGSDEQFF. In DNA form, the CDR3 reads TGTGCCAGCAGCCGGAGAGGGAGCGATGAGCAGTTCTTC. The chain carries TRBV5-4 and TRBJ2-1; weak D call: TRBD2 (5 bases). Trimming took 4 bases from V and 8 from J, leaving 13 bases between them. CDR3 length: 13 residues. CDR1 SGHNT and CDR2 YYREEE come from the germline V gene (reference sequence). The full variable domain, its missing parts supplied by reference TRBV5-4 and TRBJ2-1, is ETGVTQSPTHLIKTRGQQVTLRCSSQSGHNTVSWYQQALGQGPQFIFQYYREEENGRGNFPPRFSGLQFPNYSSELNVNALELDDSALYLCASSRRGSDEQFFGPGTRLTVL.